The clone carrying this TCR beta chain has a handful of counts. The target antigen is unknown. This specimen comes from a study of T cells in Graves' hyperthyroidism and ophthalmopathy. Regarding the study as a whole: Blood shared most expanded thyroid clonotypes above 0.001.

Researchers took RNA transcripts and amplified the TCR beta CDR3 regions from them. A first-round RT-PCR of the TCR CDR3 used the HTBI primer set. TCRdb reprocessed the multiplex PCR reads with MiXCR, giving one entry per CDR3 protein. The table includes 650,000 to 850,000 distinct CDR3 sequences, around 19% detected once. Orbital computed tomography and thyroid ultrasound, together with serum TRAb and thyroxine and clinical symptoms, were used for diagnoses. Sequenced sample: blood. The source of this sequence is a woman between 45 and 60 years old with Graves' hyperthyroidism that later progressed to Graves' ophthalmopathy.

This CDR3 reads CASSFRGGVTGELFF. As DNA, the CDR3 is TGTGCCAGCAGTTTCCGGGGGGGGGTTACCGGGGAGCTGTTTTTT. The chain links TRBV27 to TRBJ2-2, with 8 positions matching TRBD2. Trimming cost V 3 bases and J 5 bases; bases outside gene matches: 5. The germline gives CDR1 MNHEY, CDR2 SMNVEV (reference sequence). The CDR3 is 15 residues long.